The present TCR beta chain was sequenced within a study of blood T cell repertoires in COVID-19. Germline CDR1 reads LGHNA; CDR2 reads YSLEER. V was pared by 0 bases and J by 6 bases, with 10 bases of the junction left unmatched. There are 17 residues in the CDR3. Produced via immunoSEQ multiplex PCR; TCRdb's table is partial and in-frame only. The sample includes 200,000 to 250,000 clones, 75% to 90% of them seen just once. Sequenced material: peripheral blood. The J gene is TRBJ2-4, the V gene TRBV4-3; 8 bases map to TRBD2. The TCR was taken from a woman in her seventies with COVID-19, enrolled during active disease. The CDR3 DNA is TGCGCCAGCAGCCAAGATCAAGCGGGAGTTAGTGGAAACATTCAGTACTTC. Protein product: CASSQDQAGVSGNIQYF.